Detailed here is one T cell receptor beta chain. Per the authors' pipeline: Reference gene primers were amplified, and this amplification served to estimate nucleated cell counts. Sequencing used immunoSEQ multiplex PCR; TCRdb keeps in-frame clones, though not all of them. For V, J and clone size, that table is used; D and trimming come from the DNA. Among hundreds of thousands of clones, roughly nine tenths were seen once, and the ten largest hold roughly 2.5%. These data come from a study of blood T cell repertoires in COVID-19. This clonotype was sampled from a man in his sixties who had recovered from COVID-19. Sequenced material: PBMCs or T cells enriched from blood (not recorded which).

The CDR3 DNA follows: TGCGCCACGGGACTAGCGGGAGAAGACCAAGAGACCCAGTACTTC. Amino acid sequence: CATGLAGEDQETQYF. The chain recombines TRBV5-1 with TRBJ2-5; TRBD2 matches at 14 bases. V lost 9 bases to trimming and J lost 0 bases; unmatched junction nucleotides: 4. The CDR3 spans 15 residues. In germline, CDR1 is SGHRS, CDR2 YFSETQ.